Described below is a single T cell receptor (beta chain) sequence and its context. Its antigen is still unknown. No base-level quality is on record; no much larger clone is a single base apart. The data belong to a study of shared clonotypes between healthy human individuals (dated by TCRdb to 2018 to 2020). Regarding the complete study: The cohort comprised two women and three men aged 18 to 49 years. For each donor, CD4 naive and CD4 memory were each run on three plates, CD8 naive on two plates, and CD8 memory on one plate. To estimate repertoire size and how much clonotype sharing occurs between individuals, the study deeply sequenced the blood TCR repertoires of 5 or 6 healthy adults. Different laboratories and diverse techniques were used to prepare libraries and sequence TCR repertoires, to increase sequencing depth and limit assay-specific biases. Per donor, leukapheresis produced somewhere between about 0.94 and 9.5 billion PBMCs.

The donors were healthy, HIV-negative adults who had no recently reported acute infections or vaccinations. All donors were Caucasian adults living in Nashville, Tennessee, USA. Magnetic negative selection was used to enrich CD4+ T cells, after which naive cells were positively selected on CD45RA and the negative fraction became the memory subset. Blood was collected by leukapheresis, and PBMCs were isolated by Ficoll-Histopaque density gradient centrifugation and then cryopreserved in liquid nitrogen vapor phase. Analytical flow cytometry was used to check the purity and quantity of each magnetically sorted T cell population. Genomic DNA was isolated from each sorted fraction and quantified by UV absorbance on a Nanodrop 2000c. Results the study describes overall, beyond this receptor: The genetic and exposure-history diversity represented was limited by the small number of donors. Even with the large sequencing depth, rarefaction of the sorted-subset datasets indicated that sequencing was incomplete. Sharing across a few donors was observed for about 4.8% of naive CD4, about 4% of naive CD8, over 2% of memory CD4, and 0.4% of memory CD8 clonotypes. Pairwise subsampling led to the expectation that sequencing depth would affect the degree of clonotype sharing among donors. Compared with non-shared clonotypes, the clonotypes found in all four sorted-subset donors had higher generation probabilities. Sampling was restricted to blood, and TCR repertoires in tissues likely differ from the TCR repertoires found in blood. Larger estimated clonotype richness was generally found for naive subsets than for memory subsets.

Using the deep immunoSEQ assay, TCR CDR3 regions were amplified from genomic DNA by multiplex PCR. Extracted genomic DNA from each cell subset was spread evenly across all wells of several immunoSEQ 96-well plates, with each plate serving as a replicate. Each replicate PCR for sorted subsets received around 210 ng genomic DNA, equal to about 30,000 T cell genomes. The purified libraries were quantified using a Qubit 3.0 fluorometer, sized with a Bioanalyzer 2100, and then quantified again using the KAPA Library Quantification kit. Each immunoSEQ 96-well plate was sequenced on its own single-read 150-cycle Illumina NextSeq 550 flow cell. Concerning the study's data processing: Because only junctional sequences without quality scores were contained in the immunoSEQ output, filtering matching that applied to full-length reads could not be performed. Sequences were annotated with PyIR, a Python wrapper for IgBLAST v1.9, using IMGT germline references to assign V/J genes and CDR3. Reads with weak V/J assignments (E-value above 1e-6), missing CDR3, stop codons, out-of-frame junctions, or ambiguous translated residues were removed. V3J clonotypes were defined as sequences sharing the same inferred V gene, J gene, and CDR3 amino acid sequence. Percentage overlap between repertoires was computed as shared unique clonotypes divided by the size of the smaller repertoire. Three approaches were used to assess repertoire richness: RTK rarefaction, the Chao1 estimator, and Recon v2.1 estimates of unobserved clonotypes. OLGA was used to compute generation probabilities for all TCRbeta clonotypes that the gDNA method yielded from a handful of donors. The immuneACCESS repertoire file appears here via TCRdb, limited to in-frame rearrangements. These files lack a portion of the clones; in checked studies, under half of the deficit traces to unresolved V genes, and the cause of the others is not known. V and J calls and clone size are copied from that table; D and trimming were computed from the DNA. For this sample there are 2 million to 3 million clones; around 90% appear just once. The ten largest account for around 0.15% of the sample.

The sequence came from a man younger than 35 in good health. Sequenced material: naive CD4+ T cells sorted from blood. The sample's cell subset or site label, decoded: CD45RA+ positively selected.

The CDR3 corresponds to CASSRGGGYGYTF. The nucleotide sequence reads TGTGCCAGCAGCCGAGGGGGGGGCTATGGCTACACCTTC. The sequence links TRBV5-4 to TRBJ1-2, with TRBD1 perhaps the D gene, on 6 matching bases. Trimming at the junction amounts to 4 bases on V and 4 bases on J, and the germline ends lie 11 bases apart. The cysteine opens and the phenylalanine closes a CDR3 of 13 amino acids. Only the CDR3 portion is preserved as DNA: 39 bases, with reading frame beginning at the first base. In the germline V gene (reference sequence), CDR1 corresponds to SGHNT and CDR2 to YYREEE.